This T cell receptor beta chain derives from a study of Ad26.COV2.S vaccination and SARS-CoV-2 variants. The wider study: The COV1001 Ad26.COV2.S trial arm included the donor. Participants got Ad26.COV2.S intramuscularly, once or twice 56 days apart.

The V gene lost 3 bases and the J gene lost 5 bases, with 7 bases spanning the gap. This CDR3 contains 12 residues. The sample's treatment: roughly 20 received Ad26.COV2.S at low or high dose, single or two shots; five or six received placebo; per-sample allocation not given. Samples were taken on day 63 after the first vaccine or placebo injection. Sequencing was performed with immunoSEQ multiplex PCR; in TCRdb, only in-frame clones are kept and a portion is missing. The sample holds under 250,000 clones, 87% seen once. On this clone: As yet, its antigen is unknown.

Study outcomes and limitations: It was vaccine recipients, not placebo recipients, who had the higher spike-specific TCR breadth. Reported post-vaccination CD8+ and CD4+ T cell responses to spike showed substantial breadth.

The receptor comes from a person aged 18 to 59 who received the Ad26.COV2.S COVID-19 vaccine or a placebo. The sequenced sample was peripheral blood, obtained in a trial of Ad26.COV2.S vaccine versus placebo. The genes are TRBV12-3 or TRBV12-4 and TRBJ2-5; D ambiguous. CDR3 residues: CASSLPGETQYF. The CDR3 DNA sequence: TGTGCCAGCAGTTTGCCCGGGGAGACCCAGTACTTC.